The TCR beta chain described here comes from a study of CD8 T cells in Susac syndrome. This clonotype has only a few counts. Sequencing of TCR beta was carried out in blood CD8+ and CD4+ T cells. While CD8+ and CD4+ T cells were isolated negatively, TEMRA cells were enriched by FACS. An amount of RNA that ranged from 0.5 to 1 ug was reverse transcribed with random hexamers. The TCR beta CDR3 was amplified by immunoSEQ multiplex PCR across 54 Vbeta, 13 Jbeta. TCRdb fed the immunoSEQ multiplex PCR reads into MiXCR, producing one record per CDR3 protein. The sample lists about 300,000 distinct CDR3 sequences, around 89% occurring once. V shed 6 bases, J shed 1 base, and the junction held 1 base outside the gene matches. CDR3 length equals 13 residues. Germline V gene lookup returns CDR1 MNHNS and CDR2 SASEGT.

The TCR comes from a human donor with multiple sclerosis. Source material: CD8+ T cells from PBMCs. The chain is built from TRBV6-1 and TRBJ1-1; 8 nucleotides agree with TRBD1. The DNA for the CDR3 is TGTGCCAGCAGGGACAGGGCGAACACTGAAGCTTTCTTT. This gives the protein CASRDRANTEAFF.